This T cell receptor beta chain was sequenced in a study of cytomegalovirus exposure and HLA in healthy donors (dated by TCRdb to the late 2010s). Some background on the complete study: According to an earlier analysis of a few hundred of the donors, roughly 180 million T cells yielded roughly 110 million unique TCR beta sequences and less than 300 Gb of sequence data. Approximately 300 gigabases of sequencing data and 80 million or so unique TCR sequences were included in an early release covering roughly 600 HLA-typed donors. Of the 300 to 450 genotyped donors, around 81% fell in the genetic ancestry cluster associated with self-reported Caucasian donors. The study aimed to test whether cataloging public T cell receptors could reveal signatures of past pathogen exposure. Using immunosequencing, the study profiled T cell repertoires from fewer than 700 subjects and related those repertoires to cytomegalovirus serostatus. Besides the first cohort of 666 subjects, a separate validation cohort made up of roughly 130 different subjects was used. High-throughput TCR immunosequencing, statistical association of individual TCRs with disease status, and machine learning were combined to predict cytomegalovirus infection status. To study patterns of TCR occurrence, a later analysis re-analyzed previously published TCR beta repertoires from around 670 donors and added high-resolution HLA genotyping. Rather than drawing on any new phenotypic data, the later analysis identified candidate immune exposures from TCR beta sequences and the way those sequences occurred across donors. To decide whether each TCR beta V gene segment behaved as functional or pseudogenic, an earlier analysis of several hundred of the donors relied on high-throughput TCR beta sequencing. Donor age, sex, ethnicity and CMV serostatus were collected together with the repertoire data. In a later genetic analysis, genome-wide SNP genotypes for about 55% of the 666 donors were used, and that subset was treated as a discovery cohort. Every discovery cohort repertoire had been produced on one sequencing platform. HLA typing covered class I and class II loci at four-digit resolution. The number of typed donors differed by locus: about 620-630 for A, B, C, DRB1 and DQB1; 522 for DQA1; approximately 600 for DPA1; and around 470 for DPB1. Because of strong linkage in the cohort, four or five DR-DQ haplotypes were treated as single units for association and clustering. On average, roughly 250,000 unique TCR beta nucleotide sequences were sequenced per donor among a few hundred genotyped donors of the cohort, with about 19% of those sequences being non-productive.

Inclusive of the bounding cysteine and phenylalanine, the CDR3 is 16 residues long. The entry retains the CDR3 DNA only, 48 bases that are in frame from base 1. Trimmed from V: 0 bases; trimmed from J: 7 bases; junction bases lacking a gene match: 6. Taken from the germline V gene, the CDR1 and CDR2 loops are SGDLS and YYNGEE. The cohort was made up of approximately 700 healthy bone marrow donors. At the time of sampling, all cohort members were nominally healthy, though unrecorded immune exposures were likely present. The donor tested CMV seropositive, placing the donor among the roughly 270 seropositive members of the cohort. Each donor provided a peripheral blood sample, and peripheral blood mononuclear cells were used for TCR beta sequencing. Genomic DNA extraction from the blood cell samples was performed with the Qiagen DNeasy Blood Extraction Kit. Summary of the overall study and its limitations: Sequencing depth was assumed to be roughly uniform across donors in the presence/absence analyses, though that assumption may not hold. Correlated functional status among segregating V segments might reflect linkage disequilibrium, but an unknown experimental factor could not be ruled out. An earlier analysis of approximately 530 of the donors showed that most TCR beta V segments appeared in productive rearrangements either about 90% or about 30% of the time, which broadly matched IMGT annotations. The study listed 170 or so TCR beta chains as associated with cytomegalovirus. Cytomegalovirus status was reported to be diagnosed by the classifier with high specificity and sensitivity in both the original and validation cohorts. According to a later analysis, parvovirus B19, influenza, CMV and Epstein-Barr virus appeared linked to several top co-occurrence clusters. Three of the identified cytomegalovirus-associated TCR beta chains were confirmed in vitro to be specific for cytomegalovirus antigens. The earlier analysis of 587 of the donors excluded some 16 rarely observed V segments, including chromosome 9 orphons, because counts were too low. The sequencing pipeline was judged likely to have produced a cluster of highly shared sequence variants as a technical artifact. In a later genetic analysis, fewer N-insertions in productive TCRs were reported among donors in an Asian-associated ancestry cluster than the roughly 640-donor mean. A further reported finding was that TCR beta sequences accurately predicted the HLA-A and HLA-B alleles for most subjects in the first cohort. Only TCR beta chains were sequenced in this cohort, and the absence of alpha or paired-chain data limited detectable features. The authors suggested that the approach could potentially be extended to other disease states and immunological phenotypes. The 87-base-pair reads could not distinguish some IMGT-functional V segments, including TRBV6-2 and TRBV6-3, so those segments were excluded. While some public TCRs were present in many individuals, most TCR sequences turned up only very rarely across donors. HLA typing was unavailable for some donors at each locus, so association tests used only the typed subset. Compared with equally common non-associated chains, HLA-associated TCR beta chains in a later analysis were more clonally expanded and had lower generation probabilities. When HLA alleles, especially DR and DQ, strongly co-occurred, attributing TCR associations to individual alleles was difficult. At a false discovery rate of 0.05, a later analysis linked under 20,000 TCR beta sequences to specific HLA alleles. In a later analysis, most CMV-associated TCR beta chains were found to appear HLA-restricted, with HLA associations seemingly driven largely by CMV exposure. According to a later analysis, TCR association rates differed among HLA loci, with DRB1 alleles showing the most associated TCRs and HLA-C alleles showing the fewest. Immune exposure information for the cohort was limited to CMV serostatus. V-gene and J-gene trimming of TCR beta chains was associated with a missense DCLRE1C variant in a later genetic analysis, and the association was replicated in an independent cohort.

This clone is medium-sized (0.01 to 0.1%). Its antigen remains unidentified. No much larger clone exists at a distance of one base, and base qualities are not known. Receptor libraries were prepared by the immunoSEQ multiplex PCR assay. A mixture of 60 forward primers for TCR Vbeta segments and 13 reverse primers for TCR Jbeta segments was used in the multiplex PCR. A multiplex PCR assay on genomic DNA amplified the CDR3 region of rearranged TCR beta genes. Amplified TCR beta libraries were sequenced as 87-base-pair reads on the Illumina HiSeq System. As for how the authors treated the data: A later analysis counted approximately 84 million unique TCR beta chains across the 550 to 700 repertoires, and around 9.9 million of these chains were shared by at least two donors. To remove PCR and sequencing errors, raw reads were error-corrected and collapsed into unique sequences using a nearest-neighbor algorithm that merged closely related sequences. V, D and J gene segments were assigned by aligning CDR3 sequences to IMGT reference sequences. Each retained sequence needed at least a six-nucleotide match to both a V gene segment and a J gene segment. Rearrangements were classified as productive when the CDR3 lacked stop codons and remained in frame with V and J, and all other rearrangements were classified as non-productive. CDR3 was defined according to IMGT convention as the region running from the second conserved V-encoded cysteine to the conserved J-encoded phenylalanine. In an earlier analysis of 587 of the donors, sequences lacking an unambiguous match to a single V gene segment were excluded. An earlier analysis of about 590 of the donors classified V segments as functional when productive rearrangements were above 56.7% and as segregating when the standard deviation between donors was above 5%. A statistical classification framework was built to diagnose cytomegalovirus status from the catalog of TCR beta chain sequences. In a later analysis, TCR nucleotide sequences were compared against IMGT/GENE-DB human TR gene sequences so that V and J genes could be assigned. The TCRdist pipeline was used in a later analysis to assign CDR3 sequences and most-parsimonious VDJ recombination scenarios. In a later analysis, each TCR beta chain was defined by its CDR3 amino acid sequence together with its V-gene family, and reads without a unique V-gene family were excluded. To address suspected cross-contamination and a sequencing artifact, a later analysis removed some 620 highly shared, low-generation-probability nucleotide sequences. In a later analysis, a clonal expansion index was calculated for each public chain from normalized within-repertoire ranks of inferred template counts. In a later analysis, generation probabilities were computed with a VDJ recombination model fitted to out-of-frame rearrangements, and the resulting probabilities were checked against IGoR. In a later analysis, TCR-TCR, TCR-HLA and TCR-CMV co-occurrence was scored with hypergeometric tests, and a repertoire-size bias correction was applied to TCR pairs. A later analysis estimated false discovery rates by permuting HLA or CMV assignments 20 times. A later analysis grouped co-occurring TCRs with DBSCAN, adding TCRdist sequence similarity when clustering within HLA-allele-positive subsets. Repertoires with fewer than 30,000 or more than 120,000 public chains, plus five repertoires with anomalous nucleotide sharing, were excluded from co-occurrence clustering. This is the immuneACCESS table as TCRdb keeps it, with only in-frame sequences that have V and J called. A part of the clones is gone; compared with another copy, unresolved V genes explain less than half, and the rest is unexplained. The DNA gave D and trimming, while V, J and clone size come from that table. For this sample the table gives 95,000 to 100,000 clones, of which over 65% were detected only once. Clones ranked in the top ten supply 16% of the sample.

The TCR originated in a man in his fifties or sixties in good health and CMV-seropositive. Recombination connected TRBV9 to TRBJ2-2, and 10 junction bases match TRBD2. Material: PBMCs. The bases read TGTGCCAGCAGCGTAGGGTCTAGCGGGGGTTACGGGGAGCTGTTTTTT. This codes for CASSVGSSGGYGELFF.